This TCR beta chain is from a study of CD8+ T cells in alopecia areata. Study at large: Patients in the treated group were given tofacitinib by mouth, 5 to 10 mg twice a day. Overall study results and limits: Whereas mice showed it more clearly, TCR sharing across patients was murkier, possibly because of HLA. The study also sequences resident alphabeta T cells of normal skin in scalp samples.

Punch biopsies of lesional scalp, plus peripheral blood, were taken from alopecia areata patients. Extracted RNA was reverse transcribed, and the resulting cDNA served as sequencing template. Sequencing was performed with immunoSEQ multiplex PCR; in TCRdb, only in-frame clones are kept and a portion is missing. The sample has thousands of clones, about two thirds seen once. This clone was seen only a few times. Its specificity is not known. Trimming shortened V by 0 bases and J by 6 bases, and 9 bases separated the two germline ends. Per germline, CDR1 LGHNA and CDR2 YSLEER. This CDR3 has 13 residues. The V call is TRBV4-3, the J call TRBJ2-7, with D possibly called TRBD1 or TRBD2 (6 bases each). This clonotype was obtained from a human donor with alopecia areata. Here the sequenced sample was skin, taken at week 0. The CDR3 region is CASSQDRGREQYF. In nucleotides, the CDR3 is TGCGCCAGCAGCCAAGACCGGGGGCGCGAGCAGTACTTC.